The next 14 T cell receptor beta chains were all read from a single sample in a study of immune reconstitution after stem cell transplant in scleroderma. Each CDR3 protein gets one entry after TCRdb re-called the RT-PCR reads with MiXCR. Altogether approximately 3,000 distinct CDR3 sequences are present, 3.6% being singletons, with the ten largest covering 3.2%. The specimen was collected before or after autologous hematopoietic stem cell transplantation (not recorded which). Source of these receptors: a human donor with systemic sclerosis.

By sample share, this clonotype is medium-sized. V and J are TRBV5-1 and TRBJ2-7, with D perhaps matching TRBD1 (5 bases). The germline V gene has CDR1 SGHRS and CDR2 YFSETQ. This CDR3 has 14 residues. Trimming took off 0 bases at V and 4 bases at J, with 11 bases between the two ends. The CDR3 reads CASSLEAGMYEQYF. The CDR3 DNA reads TGCGCCAGCAGCTTGGAAGCAGGGATGTACGAGCAGTACTTC.

Sample share makes this clonotype medium-sized. V is TRBV7-9 and J is TRBJ1-5; D unresolved. The V end lost 0 bases, the J end lost 2 bases, and 11 bases lay between the germline ends. CDR1 is SEHNR, CDR2 FQNEAQ, per germline (reference sequence). This CDR3 is 16 amino acids long. The CDR3 reads CASSLALGGRNQPQHF. CDR3 coding DNA: TGTGCCAGCAGCTTAGCGCTGGGAGGGCGCAATCAGCCCCAGCATTTT.

By share of the sample, this clonotype is medium-sized. The V call is TRBV7-2, the J call TRBJ2-7; D is possibly TRBD1 or TRBD2 (6 bases each). Trimming took 1 base from V and 0 from J, leaving 10 bases between them. This CDR3 contains 15 residues. Looked up from germline, CDR1 is SGHTA and CDR2 is FQGNSA. DNA of the CDR3: TGTGCCAGCAGCTTAGGGGGGGCGGTCTCCTACGAGCAGTACTTC. Its protein is CASSLGGAVSYEQYF.

This clonotype is medium-sized (0.01 to 0.1%) in the sample. The chain has TRBV20-1 and TRBJ1-5; D is unresolved. The germline V and J ends were trimmed by 5 bases and 1 base, with 18 bases remaining between them. Looked up from germline, CDR1 is DFQATT and CDR2 is SNEGSKA (reference sequence). This CDR3 is 16 amino acids long. CDR3 residues: CSAGDSFRGSNQPQHF. In nucleotides, the CDR3 is TGCAGTGCTGGCGACTCTTTTAGAGGGAGCAATCAGCCCCAGCATTTT.

By share, this clonotype ranks as medium-sized. The chain has TRBV20-1 and TRBJ2-5; 8 bases align to TRBD2. Per germline, CDR1 DFQATT and CDR2 SNEGSKA (reference sequence). V lost 5 bases, J lost 7 bases, and 12 bases stayed unmatched. There are 14 residues in the CDR3. The CDR3, as DNA: TGCAGTGCTGGGTTAGCGGGACTGGGGGGGACCCAGTACTTC. It encodes CSAGLAGLGGTQYF.

By share, this clonotype counts as medium-sized. The V call is TRBV5-1, the J call TRBJ1-6, with a tentative D call TRBD1 (6 bases). From germline, CDR1 is SGHRS and CDR2 YFSETQ. V dropped 4 bases and J dropped 10 bases, with 15 bases sitting between them. CDR3 length: 14 residues. The CDR3 nucleotides read TGCGCCAGCAGCACGGACAGTGTACGGTCACCCCTCCACTTT. Its translation is CASSTDSVRSPLHF.

This clonotype is medium-sized by share. The V gene is TRBV6-6, the J gene TRBJ2-3, with 7 bases aligning to TRBD1. This CDR3 is built from 14 residues. The V and J ends lost 5 bases and 1 base, in that order; junction bases with no gene match: 3. The germline V gene encodes CDR1 MNHNY and CDR2 SVGAGI (reference sequence). CDR3 residues: CASSTGAGTDTQYF. CDR3 sequence (DNA): TGTGCCAGCAGTACAGGGGCTGGCACAGATACGCAGTATTTT.

In its sample, this clonotype ranks as medium-sized. As DNA, the CDR3 is TGTGCCATCAGTGAGTCTACAATGGGCAGGTCGTACTTC. Translation: CAISESTMGRSYF. The chain joins TRBV10-3 to TRBJ2-5; D call uncertain. The V end was cut by 0 bases, the J end by 13 bases, with 15 bases between. The CDR3 runs 13 residues. CDR1 is ENHRY and CDR2 is SYGVKD in the germline V gene.

This clonotype is termed medium-sized. One end of the junction does not line up with germline, which may come from a read error. V and J are TRBV7-7 and TRBJ2-5; TRBD2 matches at 9 bases. The germline V gene has CDR1 SSHAT and CDR2 FNYEAQ (reference sequence). The CDR3 covers 15 residues. The CDR3 loop is CASSWGLAVGETQYF. CDR3 nucleotides: TGTGCTAGCAGCTGGGGACTAGCTGTGGGGGAGACCCAGTACTTC.

Within the sample, this clonotype is medium-sized (0.01 to 0.1%). This rearrangement joins TRBV20-1 to TRBJ1-4; D is possibly TRBD1 (5 bases). Looked up from germline, CDR1 is DFQATT and CDR2 is SNEGSKA (reference sequence). The V gene lost 1 base and the J gene lost 8 bases, with 11 bases spanning the gap. The CDR3 has 13 residues. The CDR3 sequence: CSARGQGGEKLFF. The DNA of the CDR3 is TGCAGTGCTAGAGGGCAGGGAGGGGAAAAACTGTTTTTT.

This clonotype came up a few times. The gene calls are TRBV7-2 and TRBJ2-1; 16 bases match TRBD2. The germline gives CDR1 SGHTA, CDR2 FQGNSA. The CDR3 extends over 15 amino acids. Trimming at V came to 5 bases and at J to 7 bases, leaving 2 bases not matched to a gene. The CDR3 region is CASSQGLAGGNEQFF. CDR3 bases: TGTGCCAGCAGCCAGGGACTAGCGGGAGGGAATGAGCAGTTCTTC.

This clonotype rates as medium-sized. The chain recombines TRBV20-1 with TRBJ1-5; 9 positions agree with TRBD1. CDR3 length equals 15 residues. Losses at the gene ends were 3 bases for V and 3 bases for J; bases not matched to a gene: 6. Germline V gene lookup returns CDR1 DFQATT and CDR2 SNEGSKA (reference sequence). DNA of the CDR3: TGCAGTGCTAGTCTGGACAGGGGCTTCAATCAGCCCCAGCATTTT. It is translated as CSASLDRGFNQPQHF.

This clonotype is labeled medium-sized (0.01 to 0.1%). This rearrangement joins TRBV5-1 to TRBJ1-1; D gene unclear. CDR3 length: 14 residues. V was clipped by 0 bases and J by 4 bases, with 10 bases between them. CDR1 is SGHRS, CDR2 YFSETQ, per germline. The CDR3 protein is CASSLVGLGTEAFF. The CDR3 DNA follows: TGCGCCAGCAGCTTGGTGGGGTTGGGCACTGAAGCTTTCTTT.

At least ten counts were recorded for this clonotype. V gene TRBV20-1 combines with J gene TRBJ1-5; 11 bases line up with TRBD1. The CDR3 is 13 residues long. In germline, CDR1 is DFQATT, CDR2 SNEGSKA (reference sequence). V was clipped by 5 bases and J by 7 bases; unmatched bases: 4. This chain's CDR3 is CSAGGQGEQPQHF. The CDR3 DNA sequence: TGCAGTGCTGGGGGACAGGGGGAGCAGCCCCAGCATTTT.